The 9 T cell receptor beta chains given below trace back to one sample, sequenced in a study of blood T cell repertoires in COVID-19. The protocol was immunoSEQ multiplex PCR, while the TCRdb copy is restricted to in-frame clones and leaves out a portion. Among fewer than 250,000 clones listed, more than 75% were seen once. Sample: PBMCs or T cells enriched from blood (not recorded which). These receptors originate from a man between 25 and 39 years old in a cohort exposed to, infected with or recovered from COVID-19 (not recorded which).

CDR3 amino acids: CASSEGGRASTDTQYF. Written as DNA, the CDR3 is TGTGCCAGCAGTGAAGGGGGGAGGGCCAGCACAGATACGCAGTATTTT. The chain uses TRBV2 and TRBJ2-3; 7 bases match TRBD2. The V and J ends lost 1 base and 0 bases, in that order; junction bases with no gene match: 4. The CDR3 totals 16 residues. The germline V gene encodes CDR1 SNHLY and CDR2 FYNNEI.

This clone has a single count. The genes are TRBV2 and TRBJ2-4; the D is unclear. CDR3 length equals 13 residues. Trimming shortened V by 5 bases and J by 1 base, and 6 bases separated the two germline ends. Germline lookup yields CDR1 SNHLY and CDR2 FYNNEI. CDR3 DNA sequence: TGTGCCAGCAGTACGAGGGCCAAAAACATTCAGTACTTC. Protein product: CASSTRAKNIQYF.

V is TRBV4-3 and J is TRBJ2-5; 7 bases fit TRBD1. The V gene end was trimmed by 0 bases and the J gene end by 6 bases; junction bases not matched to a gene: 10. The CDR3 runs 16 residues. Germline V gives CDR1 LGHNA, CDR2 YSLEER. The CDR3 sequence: CASSQETGPQGKTQYF. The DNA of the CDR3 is TGCGCCAGCAGCCAAGAGACCGGGCCACAGGGGAAGACCCAGTACTTC.

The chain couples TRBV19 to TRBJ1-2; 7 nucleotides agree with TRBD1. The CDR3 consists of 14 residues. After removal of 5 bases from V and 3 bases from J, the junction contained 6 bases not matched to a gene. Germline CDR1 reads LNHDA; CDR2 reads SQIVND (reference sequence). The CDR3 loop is CASSGDRTYYGYTF. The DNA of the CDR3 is TGTGCCAGTAGTGGGGACAGAACATACTATGGCTACACCTTC.

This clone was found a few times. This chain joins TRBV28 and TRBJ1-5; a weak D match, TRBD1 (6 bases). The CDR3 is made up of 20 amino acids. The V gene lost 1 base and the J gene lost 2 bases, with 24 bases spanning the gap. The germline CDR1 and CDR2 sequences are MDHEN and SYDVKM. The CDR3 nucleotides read TGTGCCAGCAGTTTATCCCAAGGATCCGGGACACTTCAACGCAATCAGCCCCAGCATTTT. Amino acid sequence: CASSLSQGSGTLQRNQPQHF.

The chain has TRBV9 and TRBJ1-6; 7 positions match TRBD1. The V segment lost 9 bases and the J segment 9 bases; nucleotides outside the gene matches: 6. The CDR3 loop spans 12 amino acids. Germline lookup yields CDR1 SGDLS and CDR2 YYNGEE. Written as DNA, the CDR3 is TGTGCCACCAGACAGGGACCTTCACCCCTCCACTTT. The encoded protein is CATRQGPSPLHF. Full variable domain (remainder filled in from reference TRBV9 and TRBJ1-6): DSGVTQTPKHLITATGQRVTLRCSPRSGDLSVYWYQQSLDQGLQFLIQYYNGEERAKGNILERFSAQQFPDLHSELNLSSLELGDSALYFCATRQGPSPLHFGNGTRLTVT.

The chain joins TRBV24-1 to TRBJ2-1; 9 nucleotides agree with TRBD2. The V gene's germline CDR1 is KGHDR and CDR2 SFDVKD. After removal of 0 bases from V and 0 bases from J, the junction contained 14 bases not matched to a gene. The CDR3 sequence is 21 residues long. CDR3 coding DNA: TGTGCCACCAGTGATTTGATCAGCGGGAGGACATTTAAGGGCTCCTACAATGAGCAGTTCTTC. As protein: CATSDLISGRTFKGSYNEQFF.

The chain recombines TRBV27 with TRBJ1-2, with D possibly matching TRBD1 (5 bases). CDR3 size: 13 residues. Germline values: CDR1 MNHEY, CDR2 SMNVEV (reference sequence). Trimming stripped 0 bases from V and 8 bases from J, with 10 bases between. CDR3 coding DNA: TGTGCCAGCAGTTTATCCCAGGGAACGGGCTACACCTTC. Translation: CASSLSQGTGYTF.

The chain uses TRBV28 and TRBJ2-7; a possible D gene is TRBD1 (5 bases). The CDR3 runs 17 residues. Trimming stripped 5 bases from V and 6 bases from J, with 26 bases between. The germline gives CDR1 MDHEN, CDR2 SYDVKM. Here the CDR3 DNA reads TGTGCCAGCAGTCTCCATCCGACAGTCCCCCAGTTGGGCGAGCAGTACTTC. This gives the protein CASSLHPTVPQLGEQYF.